Below, 3 T cell receptor beta chains from the same sample are listed, as sequenced in a study of early T cells in non-severe SARS-CoV-2 infection. TCRdb called the 5' RACE reads again in MiXCR, with one record for every CDR3 protein. Of tens of thousands of distinct CDR3 sequences in the sample, around 18% were seen once. The source was whole blood, collected at baseline. The receptors were gathered from an adult who was a healthcare worker with PCR-confirmed SARS-CoV-2 infection or an uninfected control (not recorded which).

CDR3 DNA: TGTGCCAGCAGCCTAATACGTGAAGATACGCAGTATTTT. It is translated as CASSLIREDTQYF. V and J are TRBV7-2 and TRBJ2-3, with D unresolved. Trimming removed 5 bases at V and 5 bases at J, with 11 bases between. The CDR3 has 13 amino acids. In germline, CDR1 is SGHTA, CDR2 FQGNSA.

V is TRBV7-6 and J is TRBJ2-7, with D perhaps matching TRBD2 (7 bases). The CDR3 contains 14 residues. Looked up from germline, CDR1 is SGHVS and CDR2 is FNYEAQ. V lost 1 base and J 6 bases, leaving 13 bases between the germline ends. CDR3 nucleotide sequence: TGTGCCAGCAGCTTAGGAAGGGGGAGGGCCGAGCAGTACTTC. Amino acid sequence: CASSLGRGRAEQYF.

This clonotype was detected a few times. The genes are TRBV6-1 and TRBJ1-1; D may be TRBD1 (5 bases). This CDR3 has 18 amino acids. V was cut by 1 base and J by 5 bases, with 23 bases left in between. Germline V CDR1 and CDR2: MNHNS, SASEGT. The CDR3 is CASSEVPFSRVAWTEAFF. CDR3 nucleotide sequence: TGTGCCAGCAGTGAAGTTCCGTTTAGCAGGGTGGCGTGGACTGAAGCTTTCTTT.